The rows below give T cell receptor beta chains drawn from one sample of a study of blood T cells in healthy people across ages. In TCRdb, the 5' RACE reads were re-called with MiXCR into one record per CDR3 protein. Seen here are about 1,400,000 distinct CDR3 sequences, roughly 45% observed once, and the top ten hold 7.9%. Material: blood. The receptors were sampled from a woman between 18 and 29 years old in good health. Each CDR3 is given with its conserved first and last residue. D genes are given only for firm matches. Rows give clone size only sometimes, using once, few, many, or a class for an expanded clone.

d_call j_call v_call clone_size cdr3_aa cdr3_nt
TRBD1 TRBJ1-2 TRBV5-1 . CASSIGVRQTGFYGYTF TGCGCCAGCAGCATAGGGGTCCGCCAGACAGGGTTCTATGGCTACACCTTC
. TRBJ2-3 TRBV29-1 . CSVESPEEDSTDTQYF TGCAGCGTTGAATCACCAGAGGAGGACAGCACAGATACGCAGTATTTT
TRBD1 TRBJ2-1 TRBV5-1 . CASATAGTGGYNEQFF TGCGCCAGCGCAACGGCCGGGACAGGGGGCTACAATGAGCAGTTCTTC
. TRBJ2-7 TRBV4-1 many CASSQEISRTYEQYF TGCGCCAGCAGCCAAGAAATTAGTCGGACCTACGAGCAGTACTTC
. TRBJ1-2 TRBV6-6 . CASSPNRKAANYGYTF TGTGCCAGCAGCCCCAACCGCAAGGCAGCTAACTATGGCTACACCTTC
TRBD1 TRBJ2-7 TRBV12-3/TRBV12-4 once CVSSWTGPSYEQYF TGTGTCAGCTCCTGGACAGGACCTTCCTACGAGCAGTACTTC
. TRBJ1-2 TRBV20-1 . CSARSLINYGYTF TGCAGTGCTAGGTCCCTGATTAACTATGGCTACACCTTC
. TRBJ2-7 TRBV20-1 few CSARQTRSEQYF TGCAGTGCTAGACAGACTAGGTCCGAGCAGTACTTC
. TRBJ2-7 TRBV5-1 . CASRFRHSRSYEQYF TGCGCCAGCAGGTTTCGCCACAGCCGATCCTACGAGCAGTACTTC
. TRBJ2-7 TRBV5-1 . CASNFQASEDEQYF TGCGCCAGCAACTTCCAAGCTTCCGAGGACGAGCAGTACTTC
. TRBJ2-1 TRBV27 . CATRSDQNNEQFF TGTGCCACCAGAAGCGACCAAAACAATGAGCAGTTCTTC
. TRBJ2-6 TRBV10-2 . CASSDSAGANALTF TGCGCCAGCAGTGACTCGGCTGGGGCCAACGCCCTGACTTTC
TRBD2 TRBJ2-1 TRBV27 . CASTLGGGAGDEQFF TGTGCCAGCACCTTGGGCGGGGGGGCCGGAGATGAGCAGTTCTTC
. TRBJ2-4 TRBV27 . CASSLSWGLQLAKNIQYF TGTGCCAGCAGTTTATCGTGGGGGTTGCAGTTAGCCAAAAACATTCAGTACTTC
. TRBJ1-2 TRBV12-3/TRBV12-4 . CASSVSRGCGYTF TGTGCCAGCAGTGTGTCCCGAGGCTGTGGCTACACCTTC
TRBD2 TRBJ2-1 TRBV6-1 . CASSEWVSGAYNEQFF TGTGCCAGCAGTGAATGGGTTAGCGGGGCGTACAATGAGCAGTTCTTC
TRBD2 TRBJ2-1 TRBV6-1 many CASRRLAGGYNEQFF TGTGCCAGCAGAAGACTAGCGGGGGGGTACAATGAGCAGTTCTTC
TRBD1 TRBJ1-6 TRBV12-3/TRBV12-4 once CASSRQGEISWSPLHF TGTGCCAGCAGTAGACAGGGGGAGATTTCGTGGTCACCCCTCCACTTT
TRBD2 TRBJ2-7 TRBV9 few CASNTGGDANEQYF TGTGCCAGCAATACTGGGGGGGACGCCAACGAGCAGTACTTC
TRBD2 TRBJ2-7 TRBV5-1 many CASSLSGGTDEQYF TGCGCCAGCAGCTTAAGCGGGGGGACCGACGAGCAGTACTTC
. TRBJ2-5 TRBV6-5 . CASSYSEGNEQYF TGTGCCAGCAGTTACTCGGAGGGGAATGAGCAGTACTTC
. TRBJ1-5 TRBV6-1 . CASSEAWQEGIQPQHF TGTGCCAGCAGTGAAGCGTGGCAGGAGGGGATTCAGCCCCAGCATTTT
TRBD2 TRBJ2-1 TRBV28 . CASMSFLAGCNEQFF TGTGCCAGCATGAGTTTCCTAGCGGGCTGCAATGAGCAGTTCTTC
. TRBJ2-1 TRBV7-9 few CASSPADNEQFF TGTGCCAGCAGCCCCGCGGACAATGAGCAGTTCTTC
TRBD1 TRBJ2-6 TRBV3-1 once CASLTGDSGANVLTF TGTGCCAGCCTGACAGGGGACTCTGGGGCCAACGTCCTGACTTTC
. TRBJ2-1 TRBV2 few CASIIGNEQFF TGTGCCAGCATTATCGGGAATGAGCAGTTCTTC